This TCR beta chain is from a study of blood T cell repertoires in COVID-19. In the study overall: Some COVID-19 samples were acute and others convalescent; all came from the United States, Italy and Spain. T cells, B-cell-depleted T cells, or PBMCs supplied cDNA or gDNA.

Authors' analysis steps: Using reference gene primer amplification, nucleated cell counts were estimated. Measured with immunoSEQ multiplex PCR; TCRdb has only the in-frame clones, and not every one. The D gene and trimming were derived from the DNA, and the V and J assignments and clone size from that table. The data contain roughly 200,000 clones, 88% of them singletons. Germline V CDR1 and CDR2: MNHEY, SVGAGI. The CDR3 has 14 amino acids. With 5 bases clipped from V and 5 bases from J, the junction kept 5 bases outside the gene matches. The chain links TRBV6-5 to TRBJ2-5; 10 positions match TRBD1. This receptor was taken from a man between 35 and 55 years old with active or convalescent COVID-19. Sequencing was done on a sample of peripheral blood. For the CDR3, the DNA is TGTGCCAGCAGTACAGGGACAGGGGACGAGACCCAGTACTTC. Amino acid sequence: CASSTGTGDETQYF.